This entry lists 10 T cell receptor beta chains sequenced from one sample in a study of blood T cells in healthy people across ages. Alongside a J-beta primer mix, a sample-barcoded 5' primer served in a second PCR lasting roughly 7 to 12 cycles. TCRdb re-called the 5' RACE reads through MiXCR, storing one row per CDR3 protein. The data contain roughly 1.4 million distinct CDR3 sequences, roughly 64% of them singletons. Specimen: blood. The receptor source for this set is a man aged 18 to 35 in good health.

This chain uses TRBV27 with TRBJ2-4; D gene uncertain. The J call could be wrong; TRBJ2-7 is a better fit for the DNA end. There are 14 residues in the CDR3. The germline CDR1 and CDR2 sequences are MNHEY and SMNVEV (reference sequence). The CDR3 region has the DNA TGTGCCAGCAGTGTCAAGGCGGAGACCTACGAGCAGTACTTC. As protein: CASSVKAETYEQYF.

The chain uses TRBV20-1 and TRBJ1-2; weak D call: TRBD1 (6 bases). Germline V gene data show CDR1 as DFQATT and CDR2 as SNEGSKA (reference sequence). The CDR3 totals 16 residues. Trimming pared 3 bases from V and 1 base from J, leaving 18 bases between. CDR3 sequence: CSASHVGGPRNYGYTF. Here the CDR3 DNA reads TGCAGTGCTAGCCACGTCGGGGGCCCGCGTAACTATGGCTACACCTTC.

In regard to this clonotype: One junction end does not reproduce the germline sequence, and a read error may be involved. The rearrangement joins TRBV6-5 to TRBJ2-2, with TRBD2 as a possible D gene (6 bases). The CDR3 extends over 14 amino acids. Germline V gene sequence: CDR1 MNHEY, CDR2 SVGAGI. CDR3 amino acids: CASILQEGGGKLFF. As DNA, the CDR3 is TGTGCCAGCATACTTCAGGAGGGTGGCGGGAAGCTGTTTTTT.

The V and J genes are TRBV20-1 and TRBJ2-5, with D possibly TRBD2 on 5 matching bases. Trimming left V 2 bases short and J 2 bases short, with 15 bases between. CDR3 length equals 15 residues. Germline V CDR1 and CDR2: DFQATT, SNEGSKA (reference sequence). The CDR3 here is CSARPRRSGQETQYF. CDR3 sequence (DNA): TGCAGTGCTAGACCTAGGAGGTCCGGGCAAGAGACCCAGTACTTC.

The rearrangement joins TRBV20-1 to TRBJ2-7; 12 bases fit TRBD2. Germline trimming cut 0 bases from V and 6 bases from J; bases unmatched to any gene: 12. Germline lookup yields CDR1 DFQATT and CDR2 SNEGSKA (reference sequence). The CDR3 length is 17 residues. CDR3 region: CSARDLPRLAGVSEQYF. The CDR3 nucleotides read TGCAGTGCTAGAGATCTGCCTAGACTAGCGGGAGTAAGCGAGCAGTACTTC.

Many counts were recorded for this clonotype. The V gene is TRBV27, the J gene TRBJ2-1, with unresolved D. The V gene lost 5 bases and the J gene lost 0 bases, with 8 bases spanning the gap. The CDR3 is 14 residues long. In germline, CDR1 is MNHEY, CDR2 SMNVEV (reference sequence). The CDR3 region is CASSLQSSYNEQFF. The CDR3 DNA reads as TGTGCCAGCAGTCTACAGAGCTCCTACAATGAGCAGTTCTTC.

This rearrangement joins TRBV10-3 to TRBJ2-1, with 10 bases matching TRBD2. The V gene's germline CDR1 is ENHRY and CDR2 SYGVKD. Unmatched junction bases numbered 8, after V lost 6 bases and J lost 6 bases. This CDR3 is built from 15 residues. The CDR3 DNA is TGTGCCATCAGATGGGGGACTAGCGTCAGCAATGAGCAGTTCTTC. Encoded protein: CAIRWGTSVSNEQFF.

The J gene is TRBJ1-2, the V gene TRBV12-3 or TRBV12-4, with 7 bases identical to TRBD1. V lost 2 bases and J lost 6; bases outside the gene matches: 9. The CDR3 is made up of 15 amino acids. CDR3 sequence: CASSLTDRMEDGYTF. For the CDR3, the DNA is TGTGCCAGCAGTTTAACGGACAGGATGGAGGATGGCTACACCTTC.

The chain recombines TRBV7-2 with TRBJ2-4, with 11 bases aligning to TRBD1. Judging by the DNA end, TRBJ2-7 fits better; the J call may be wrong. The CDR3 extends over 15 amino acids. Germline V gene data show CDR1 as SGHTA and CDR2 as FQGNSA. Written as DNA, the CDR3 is TGTGCCAGCAGCAGGACAGGGGGCACCCCCTACGAGCAGTACTTC. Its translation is CASSRTGGTPYEQYF.

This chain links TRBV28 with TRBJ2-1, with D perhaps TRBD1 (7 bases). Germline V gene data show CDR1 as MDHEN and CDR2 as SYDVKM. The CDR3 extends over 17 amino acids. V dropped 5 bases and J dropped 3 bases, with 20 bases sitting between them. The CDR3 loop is CASSPTRGEQIYNEQFF. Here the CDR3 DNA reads TGTGCCAGCAGTCCTACCAGGGGGGAGCAAATCTACAATGAGCAGTTCTTC. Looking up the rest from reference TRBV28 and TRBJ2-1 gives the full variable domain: DVKVTQSSRYLVKRTGEKVFLECVQDMDHENMFWYRQDPGLGLRLIYFSYDVKMKEKGDIPEGYSVSREKKERFSLILESASTNQTSMYLCASSPTRGEQIYNEQFFGPGTRLTVL.